Listed here is a single T cell receptor (beta chain). The data are from a study of T-cell memory formation after mild COVID-19. Germline V CDR1 and CDR2: SGHNT, YYREEE (reference sequence). This CDR3 has 13 amino acids. The ends were cut back, 5 bases at V and 3 bases at J, with 10 bases in the middle. TCRdb re-derived calls from the 5' RACE reads in MiXCR, one entry per CDR3 protein. Of 380,000 or so distinct CDR3 sequences detected, around 15% appear once; the ten largest clones hold about 24%. The source is a man younger than 30 who had mild COVID-19 (a few samples of this study predate the infection). Cell type and time point are not known. The sequenced material came from PBMCs or a T cell subset sorted from them (not recorded which). V gene TRBV5-4 combines with J gene TRBJ2-3; D unresolved. The CDR3 protein is CASRPDPTDTQYF. The CDR3 DNA sequence: TGTGCCAGCAGACCGGACCCAACAGATACGCAGTATTTT. The variable domain in full, with the rest retrieved from reference TRBV5-4 and TRBJ2-3, is ETGVTQSPTHLIKTRGQQVTLRCSSQSGHNTVSWYQQALGQGPQFIFQYYREEENGRGNFPPRFSGLQFPNYSSELNVNALELDDSALYLCASRPDPTDTQYFGPGTRLTVL.